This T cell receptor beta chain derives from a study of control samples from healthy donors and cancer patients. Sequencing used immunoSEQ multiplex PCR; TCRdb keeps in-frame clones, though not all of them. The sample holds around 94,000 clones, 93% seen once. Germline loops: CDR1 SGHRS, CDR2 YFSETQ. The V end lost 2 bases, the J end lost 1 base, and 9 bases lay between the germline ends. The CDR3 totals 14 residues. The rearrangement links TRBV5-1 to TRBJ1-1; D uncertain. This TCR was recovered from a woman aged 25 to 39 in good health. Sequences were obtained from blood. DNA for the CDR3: TGCGCCAGCAGCTTCGAGAAGACGAACACTGAAGCTTTCTTT. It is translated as CASSFEKTNTEAFF. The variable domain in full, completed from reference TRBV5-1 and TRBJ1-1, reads KAGVTQTPRYLIKTRGQQVTLSCSPISGHRSVSWYQQTPGQGLQFLFEYFSETQRNKGNFPGRFSGRQFSNSRSEMNVSTLELGDSALYLCASSFEKTNTEAFFGQGTRLTVV.